This T cell receptor beta chain was captured by sequencing in a study of blood T cell repertoires in COVID-19. Study-level information: T cells, B-cell-depleted T cells, or PBMCs provided the cDNA or gDNA that served as material.

The length of the CDR3 is 15 residues. Germline lookup yields CDR1 LNHDA and CDR2 SQIVND (reference sequence). Trimming at V came to 5 bases and at J to 10 bases, leaving 9 bases not matched to a gene. Original handling: Researchers report that nucleated cell counts were estimated from reference gene primer amplification. The data were produced by immunoSEQ multiplex PCR, yet TCRdb's version contains in-frame clones alone and is incomplete. Clonal size and the V and J genes are those of that table, whereas D and trimming came from the DNA. This sample has tens of thousands of clones; approximately 82% occur once, and the top ten carry under 7.5%.

This receptor was identified in a man aged 50 to 60 with active or convalescent COVID-19. The V call is TRBV19, the J call TRBJ1-6, with 9 positions matching TRBD1. The sample taken for sequencing was peripheral blood. The CDR3 loop reads CASSPDRGTGSPLHF. CDR3 sequence (DNA): TGTGCCAGTAGTCCCGACAGGGGGACAGGCTCACCCCTCCACTTT.